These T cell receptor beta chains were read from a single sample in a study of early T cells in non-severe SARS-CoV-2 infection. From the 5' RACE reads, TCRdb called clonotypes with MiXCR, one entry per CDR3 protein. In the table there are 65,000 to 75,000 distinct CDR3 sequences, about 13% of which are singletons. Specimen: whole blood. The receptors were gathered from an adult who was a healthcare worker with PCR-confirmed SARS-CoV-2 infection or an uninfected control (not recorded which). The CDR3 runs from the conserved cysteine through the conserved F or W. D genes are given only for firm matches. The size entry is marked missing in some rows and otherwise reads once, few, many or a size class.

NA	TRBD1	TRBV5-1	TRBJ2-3	CASSLALQGASDTQYF	TGCGCCAGCAGCTTGGCCCTACAGGGGGCGTCAGATACGCAGTATTTT
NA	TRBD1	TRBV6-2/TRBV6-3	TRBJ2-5	CASSTTGGQTQYF	TGTGCCAGCAGTACAACAGGGGGCCAGACCCAGTACTTC
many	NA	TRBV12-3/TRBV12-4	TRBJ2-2	CASNKRATNTGELFF	TGTGCCAGCAACAAGCGGGCTACGAACACCGGGGAGCTGTTTTTT
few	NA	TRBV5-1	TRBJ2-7	CASSSRLVGETYEQYF	TGCGCCAGCAGCTCGCGTTTAGTCGGGGAGACCTACGAGCAGTACTTC
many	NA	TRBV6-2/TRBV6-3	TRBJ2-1	CASANDWGNEQFF	TGTGCCAGCGCGAACGATTGGGGGAATGAGCAGTTCTTC
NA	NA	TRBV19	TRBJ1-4	CASRPGPRPGNEKLFF	TGTGCCAGTAGGCCGGGACCGAGACCGGGAAATGAAAAACTGTTTTTT
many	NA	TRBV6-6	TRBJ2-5	CASSYGGETQYF	TGTGCCAGCAGTTACGGCGGGGAGACCCAGTACTTC
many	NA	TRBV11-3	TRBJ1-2	CASSPMAGATYGYTF	TGTGCCAGCAGCCCAATGGCGGGGGCCACGTACGGCTACACCTTC
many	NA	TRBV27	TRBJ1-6	CASMSSARGDSPLHF	TGTGCCAGCATGTCTTCCGCCCGGGGGGATTCACCCCTCCACTTT
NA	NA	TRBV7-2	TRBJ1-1	CASSLAQAGMGTEAFF	TGTGCCAGCAGCTTAGCGCAGGCAGGGATGGGCACTGAAGCTTTCTTT
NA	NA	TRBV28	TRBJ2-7	CASSFLSTEQYF	TGTGCCAGCAGTTTTTTATCGACCGAGCAGTACTTC
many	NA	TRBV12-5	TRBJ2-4	CASVELNIQYF	TGTGCTAGTGTGGAGTTAAACATTCAGTACTTC
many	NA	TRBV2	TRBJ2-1	CASSDVVFLSNNEQFF	TGTGCCAGCAGTGACGTGGTTTTTCTGTCCAACAATGAGCAGTTCTTC
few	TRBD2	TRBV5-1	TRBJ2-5	CATQPGLAGPETQYF	TGCGCCACCCAACCCGGACTAGCGGGGCCTGAGACCCAGTACTTC
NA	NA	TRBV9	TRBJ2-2	CASSVDSVTNTGELFF	TGTGCCAGCAGCGTAGACAGTGTAACGAACACCGGGGAGCTGTTTTTT
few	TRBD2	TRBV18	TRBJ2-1	CASSPAGGPVNEQFF	TGTGCCAGCTCACCCGCGGGGGGGCCGGTCAATGAGCAGTTCTTC